Following are 9 T cell receptor beta chains from one sample sequenced in a study of CXCR3-negative and CXCR3-positive naive CD8 T cells. The TRB libraries of cDNA were built by UMI-labeled 5' RACE. TCRdb reprocessed the 5' RACE reads, with one entry per CDR3 protein and no DNA. The table for this sample gives about 56,000 distinct CDR3 sequences. Sequencing was done on a sample of memory CD8+ T cells from blood. These receptors originate from a human donor in good health. Some clones in this sample may be carry-over from other donors' samples.

V is TRBV7-8 and J is TRBJ2-1; TCRdb reports TRBD1, a call that lacks DNA to check it against. The CDR3 length is 16 residues. Per germline, CDR1 SGHVS and CDR2 FQNEAQ. The CDR3 protein is CASSLAVGTGDDEQFF.

The chain uses TRBV20-1 and TRBJ2-1; TCRdb designates TRBD1, a call that cannot be tested without DNA. Germline values: CDR1 DFQATT, CDR2 SNEGSKA (reference sequence). The CDR3 length is 15 residues. The CDR3 loop reads CSATEGSFSYNEQFF.

The rearrangement uses TRBV7-9 and TRBJ1-2; TCRdb names TRBD1, which stays unverified in the absence of DNA. The CDR3 extends over 14 amino acids. Germline CDR1 SEHNR, CDR2 FQNEAQ (reference sequence). CDR3 protein: CASSRETGIYGYTF.

V is TRBV6-5 and J is TRBJ1-1; the TCRdb call, TRBD1, lacks DNA for checking. CDR1 MNHEY and CDR2 SVGAGI come from the germline V gene. The CDR3 loop spans 14 amino acids. CDR3 loop: CASSYGTASSEAFF.

This chain uses TRBV7-3 with TRBJ2-3; the D call from TCRdb, TRBD1, cannot be confirmed without DNA. Germline CDR1 reads SGHTA; CDR2 reads FQGTGA. The CDR3 runs to 15 residues. The chain's CDR3 is CASSLKGALRDTQYF.

The chain uses TRBV9 and TRBJ2-2. Germline V CDR1 and CDR2: SGDLS, YYNGEE. This CDR3 has 13 residues. The CDR3 loop reads CASSPPNTGELFF.

The CDR3 region is CASSSIAGGSTDTQYF. The chain links TRBV6-6 to TRBJ2-3; TCRdb's D call, TRBD2, is unchecked because there is no DNA. CDR3 length: 16 residues. From germline, CDR1 is MNHNY and CDR2 SVGAGI (reference sequence).

This rearrangement joins TRBV27 to TRBJ1-5. The CDR3 consists of 13 residues. Germline V gene sequence: CDR1 MNHEY, CDR2 SMNVEV (reference sequence). The CDR3 reads CASSWTVNQPQHF.

The rearrangement links TRBV7-8 to TRBJ2-1; as DNA is missing, the TRBD1 call by TCRdb cannot be tested. Germline loops: CDR1 SGHVS, CDR2 FQNEAQ. This CDR3 is built from 14 residues. The CDR3 here is CASSLHGGVYEQFF.